Each of the 14 T cell receptor beta chains below was sequenced from the same sample in a study of response to subunit inactivated influenza vaccine. TCRdb reanalysed the RT-PCR reads using MiXCR and keeps one entry per CDR3 protein. The table includes some 550,000 distinct CDR3 sequences, around a quarter detected once. The same sample was also used in a study of T cells expressing NK-cell markers. That report adds: 5'RACE template switching with UMIs produced the TCR beta cDNA.

The sequences come from CD4+ T cells sorted from PBMCs, collected 12 days after vaccination. These receptors all come from a man aged 50-60 years who received an inactivated influenza vaccine.

The sample holds a few counts of this clonotype. The rearrangement joins TRBV11-1 to TRBJ2-2; D is possibly TRBD1 or TRBD2 (5 bases each). The CDR3 loop spans 16 amino acids. Trimming took 4 bases from V and 6 from J, leaving 18 bases between them. Germline CDR1 and CDR2: SGHAT and FQDESV (reference sequence). The CDR3 loop reads CASSSSGTAFPGELFF. The CDR3 region has the DNA TGTGCCAGCAGCTCCTCCGGGACCGCCTTTCCCGGGGAGCTGTTTTTT.

The chain employs TRBV7-2 and TRBJ2-1; maybe TRBD2 (5 bases). V dropped 5 bases and J dropped 2 bases, with 13 bases sitting between them. CDR1 SGHTA and CDR2 FQGNSA come from the germline V gene. CDR3 length: 15 residues. The CDR3 reads CASSQWTGPYNEQFF. CDR3 in DNA: TGTGCCAGCAGCCAGTGGACTGGTCCCTACAATGAGCAGTTCTTC.

This clonotype has only a few counts. The chain links TRBV6-5 to TRBJ2-2, with unresolved D. The V end lost 2 bases, the J end lost 6 bases, and 13 bases lay between the germline ends. The CDR3 is 15 amino acids. Germline V CDR1 and CDR2: MNHEY, SVGAGI. CDR3 sequence reads: CASSYGMGFSGELFF. The CDR3 coding sequence is TGTGCCAGCAGTTACGGGATGGGGTTCTCCGGGGAGCTGTTTTTT.

This clonotype was seen repeatedly, ten times or more. The chain recombines TRBV5-4 with TRBJ2-7, with D maybe TRBD2 (6 bases). Trimming removed 3 bases from V and 6 bases from J, with 16 bases in between. The CDR3 covers 14 residues. CDR1 is SGHNT, CDR2 YYREEE, per germline (reference sequence). The CDR3 bases are TGTGCCAGCAGCTGGGGGAGGACTCCTGGCGAGCAGTACTTC. This translates into CASSWGRTPGEQYF.

The rearrangement uses TRBV24-1 and TRBJ2-2; D unresolved. The germline V gene encodes CDR1 KGHDR and CDR2 SFDVKD. V lost 4 bases, J lost 10 bases, and 6 bases lay in between. This CDR3 is built from 11 residues. The CDR3 sequence is CATSEAVELFF. CDR3 DNA sequence: TGTGCCACCAGTGAGGCGGTGGAGCTGTTTTTT.

This clonotype has a handful of counts. The chain uses TRBV20-1 and TRBJ2-7; TRBD1 is a possible D gene (6 bases). This CDR3 contains 14 residues. Trimming shortened V by 0 bases and J by 3 bases, and 12 bases separated the two germline ends. Germline V gene sequence: CDR1 DFQATT, CDR2 SNEGSKA (reference sequence). This chain's CDR3 is CSARDNLQGYEQYF. The CDR3 nucleotides read TGCAGTGCTAGAGATAATCTACAGGGCTACGAGCAGTACTTC.

The sample holds a few counts of this clonotype. V and J are TRBV7-2 and TRBJ2-7, with 10 bases lining up with TRBD2. The V gene end was trimmed by 0 bases and the J gene end by 2 bases; junction bases not matched to a gene: 4. CDR1 is SGHTA and CDR2 is FQGNSA in the germline V gene. The CDR3 length is 16 residues. For the CDR3, the DNA is TGTGCCAGCAGCTTAGCAGCGGGAGGGTTGGCCTACGAGCAGTACTTC. As protein: CASSLAAGGLAYEQYF.

This clonotype was seen a few times. V and J are TRBV28 and TRBJ2-2, with D perhaps matching TRBD2 (5 bases). Germline V lookup: CDR1 MDHEN, CDR2 SYDVKM. V was pared by 5 bases and J by 6 bases, with 16 bases between. This CDR3 comprises 15 residues. The CDR3 reads CASSRASKWPGELFF. CDR3 coding DNA: TGTGCCAGCAGTCGAGCTAGCAAGTGGCCCGGGGAGCTGTTTTTT.

This clonotype appeared a few times. The chain combines TRBV20-1 with TRBJ1-5; TRBD1 aligns across 7 bases. The V and J ends lost 5 bases and 2 bases, in that order; junction bases with no gene match: 15. The CDR3 length is 17 residues. Germline loops: CDR1 DFQATT, CDR2 SNEGSKA (reference sequence). CDR3 loop: CSAEGTVAALGNQPQHF. The CDR3 DNA reads TGCAGTGCTGAAGGGACAGTCGCCGCGCTTGGCAATCAGCCCCAGCATTTT.

This clonotype was counted only a few times. The chain carries TRBV7-2 and TRBJ2-7, with D perhaps matching TRBD2 (6 bases). Germline loops: CDR1 SGHTA, CDR2 FQGNSA. There are 14 residues in the CDR3. V was cut by 1 base and J by 4 bases, with 11 bases left in between. CDR3 residues: CASSLGGVYYEQYF. The DNA for the CDR3 is TGTGCCAGCAGCTTAGGCGGGGTTTATTACGAGCAGTACTTC.

The chain joins TRBV2 to TRBJ2-1; 7 nucleotides agree with TRBD2. V lost 4 bases, J lost 7 bases, and 1 base stayed unmatched. Germline CDR1 reads SNHLY; CDR2 reads FYNNEI. The CDR3 is 12 amino acids. The CDR3 coding sequence is TGTGCCAGCAGTGCTAGCGGAAATGAGCAGTTCTTC. This codes for CASSASGNEQFF.

This clonotype appeared once. This chain joins TRBV28 and TRBJ2-5, with a tentative D call TRBD1 (6 bases). CDR1 is MDHEN and CDR2 is SYDVKM in the germline V gene. The V and J ends lost 6 bases and 3 bases respectively, with 23 bases between them. The CDR3 length is 17 residues. The CDR3 protein is CASSRMGIGQTEETQYF. Here the CDR3 DNA reads TGTGCCAGCAGCCGTATGGGGATCGGACAGACCGAAGAGACCCAGTACTTC.

This clonotype has just a few counts. The chain couples TRBV7-8 to TRBJ2-1; D may be TRBD1 (5 bases). CDR3 size: 16 residues. Trimming left V 1 base short and J 4 bases short, with 14 bases between. Germline-derived CDR1 and CDR2 are SGHVS and FQNEAQ. This CDR3 is CASSLVSGQLYNEQFF. The DNA of the CDR3 is TGTGCCAGCAGCTTAGTATCAGGGCAACTTTACAATGAGCAGTTCTTC.

V and J are TRBV30 and TRBJ1-5; D is possibly TRBD1 (5 bases). The CDR3 covers 14 residues. CDR1 is GTSNPN, CDR2 SVGIG, per germline (reference sequence). Trimming shortened V by 1 base and J by 4 bases, and 11 bases separated the two germline ends. In nucleotides, the CDR3 is TGTGCCTGGAGTGGCAGGGTCCGGAATCAGCCCCAGCATTTT. Translating gives CAWSGRVRNQPQHF.